What follows describes a single TCR beta chain. The antigen is undetermined. The sample's time point: sample taken at primary tumor resection. Tumor, nontumor lung or frozen PBMC supplied whole RNA, sequenced without sorting. This record belongs to a study of spatial heterogeneity in lung cancer. Turning to the study itself: Each time, sequencing found more beta-chain sequences than alpha-chain sequences. Whole-study results and caveats: Expanded tumor TCRs that were ubiquitous appeared in blood more at resection than follow-up.

Germline V lookup: CDR1 SGHRS, CDR2 YFSETQ. The CDR3 has 16 residues. The J segment lost 2 bases and the V segment lost 0 bases, leaving 4 bases of the junction unmatched. Carried by each TCR cDNA molecule was a unique molecular identifier. TCRdb used MiXCR to reprocess the 5' RACE reads, holding one entry per CDR3 protein. This sample has tens of thousands of distinct CDR3 sequences, with 4.5% to 6% found just once. The TCR was taken from a male donor with early-stage non-small cell lung cancer. V and J are TRBV5-1 and TRBJ2-5; 10 bases agree with TRBD2. Source: PBMCs, taken at surgery. CDR3 bases: TGCGCCAGCAGCTTGGAGGCTAGCGGGGGACAAGAGACCCAGTACTTC. Protein product: CASSLEASGGQETQYF.